Listed below are T cell receptor beta chains from one sample, sequenced in a study of blood T cell repertoires in COVID-19. Using immunoSEQ multiplex PCR, the repertoire was profiled, and TCRdb retains in-frame clones only, with some absent. The sample lists about 160,000 clones, 80% to 90% occurring once. Input material: peripheral blood. These receptors were taken from a man older than 75 with acute or convalescent COVID-19. Each CDR3 is given with its conserved first and last residue. The D gene is left open where the match is weak. The listing skips clone size in some rows; elsewhere it reads once, few, many or a size class.

J: TRBJ2-7
size: -
V: TRBV30
D: TRBD2
CDR3: CAWSRGREGSYEQYF
DNA: TGTGCCTGGAGCCGGGGGCGGGAGGGTTCCTACGAGCAGTACTTC

J: TRBJ1-1
size: -
V: TRBV10-3
D: -
CDR3: CAISDGVNTEAFF
DNA: TGTGCCATCAGTGACGGTGTGAACACTGAAGCTTTCTTT

J: TRBJ2-3
size: -
V: TRBV6-6
D: TRBD2
CDR3: CASNLAGGTDTQYF
DNA: TGTGCCAGCAATCTAGCGGGGGGCACAGATACGCAGTATTTT

J: TRBJ2-7
size: -
V: TRBV6-2/TRBV6-3
D: -
CDR3: CASSYSISPVSYEQYF
DNA: TGTGCCAGCAGTTACTCGATTTCTCCGGTGAGCTACGAGCAGTACTTC

J: TRBJ1-6
size: -
V: TRBV3-1/TRBV3-2
D: -
CDR3: CASSQEMVGPGSNSPLHF
DNA: TGTGCCAGCAGCCAAGAAATGGTAGGGCCGGGAAGTAATTCACCCCTCCACTTT

J: TRBJ2-4
size: -
V: TRBV9
D: TRBD2
CDR3: CASSAGDGSGRWNIQYF
DNA: TGTGCCAGCAGCGCGGGGGATGGTAGCGGGCGTTGGAACATTCAGTACTTC

J: TRBJ1-5
size: -
V: TRBV28
D: -
CDR3: CASSGPANHQPQHF
DNA: TGTGCCAGTTCGGGTCCCGCGAACCATCAGCCCCAGCATTTT

J: TRBJ1-1
size: -
V: TRBV29-1
D: -
CDR3: CSVDPNPRVESFF
DNA: TGCAGCGTTGACCCTAACCCCCGGGTCGAATCTTTCTTT

J: TRBJ2-3
size: -
V: TRBV2
D: -
CDR3: CASWRDGLATQYF
DNA: TGTGCCAGCTGGAGGGACGGGCTGGCTACGCAGTATTTT

J: TRBJ2-1
size: once
V: TRBV25-1
D: TRBD2
CDR3: CASSDAGLAGAYEQFF
DNA: TGTGCCAGCAGTGATGCAGGACTAGCGGGGGCCTATGAGCAGTTCTTC